Listed here is a single TCR beta chain. Antigen: not known. The data originate from a study of OX40 agonist ivuxolimab in advanced cancers. Across the whole study: Dosing consisted of intravenous ivuxolimab at 0.01 to 10 mg/kg every 2 weeks. Allowance was made for prior anti-PD-1, anti-PD-L1 or anti-CTLA-4 therapy, and roughly 39% had some.

Points from the study as a whole: CD4+ and CD8+ blood T cells expanded clonally by week 6 at 0.1 to 3.0 mg/kg.

CDR3 size: 15 residues. V lost 3 bases to trimming and J lost 1 base, with 12 bases between them. CDR1 and CDR2 (germline): MDHEN, SYDVKM. Generated by immunoSEQ multiplex PCR, the TCRdb table keeps only in-frame clones and is missing some. The sample includes tens of thousands of clones, 85% to 95% seen only once; the top ten take 0.32%. The clonotype comes from an adult with an advanced solid tumor such as melanoma, head and neck, liver or kidney cancer. This sample comprised CD4+ or CD8+ T cells sorted from blood, obtained in a trial of the OX40 agonist ivuxolimab. This chain joins TRBV28 and TRBJ1-1, with D perhaps TRBD1 (6 bases). The CDR3 region has the DNA TGTGCCAGCAGTTTTCAGGGGCCCCGGAACACTGAAGCTTTCTTT. It encodes CASSFQGPRNTEAFF.